These 11 T cell receptor beta chains originate from one sample sequenced in a study of regulatory and conventional T cells in breast cancer. TCRdb reprocessed the PCR reads with MiXCR, giving one entry per CDR3 protein. In the table there are about 10,000 distinct CDR3 sequences, roughly a third of which are singletons. The sample comprised conventional T cells from blood. The receptors originated from a male donor in good health.

The chain uses TRBV6-1 and TRBJ1-5; weak D call: TRBD1 (6 bases). Trimming stripped 1 base from V and 2 bases from J, with 12 bases between. Germline V gene lookup returns CDR1 MNHNS and CDR2 SASEGT. The CDR3 contains 16 residues. The chain's CDR3 is CASSEVADSRNQPQHF. The CDR3 nucleotides are TGTGCCAGCAGTGAAGTCGCGGACAGCCGCAATCAGCCCCAGCATTTT.

This clonotype was observed a few times. The chain recombines TRBV6-1 with TRBJ2-1; D possibly uses TRBD1 or TRBD2 (5 bases each). Germline CDR1 MNHNS, CDR2 SASEGT. V dropped 7 bases and J dropped 3 bases, with 16 bases sitting between them. This CDR3 is built from 15 residues. The chain's CDR3 is CASKYGGAIYNEQFF. In DNA form, the CDR3 reads TGTGCCAGCAAGTATGGGGGTGCAATCTACAATGAGCAGTTCTTC.

Sample share makes this clonotype large. V is TRBV6-6 and J is TRBJ1-1; maybe TRBD1 (6 bases). Per germline, CDR1 MNHNY and CDR2 SVGAGI (reference sequence). Between the trimmed V and J ends, which lost 2 bases and 7 bases, there was a span of 11 bases. The CDR3 has 13 residues. The CDR3: CASSYGGRGEAFF. The DNA for the CDR3 is TGTGCCAGCAGTTACGGGGGGCGCGGTGAAGCTTTCTTT.

The chain has TRBV7-2 and TRBJ1-3; D uncertain. Per the germline V gene, CDR1 is SGHTA and CDR2 is FQGNSA. The CDR3 runs to 15 residues. V lost 1 base and J lost 2, with 9 bases in between. This chain's CDR3 is CASSLGPNTGNTIYF. The CDR3 DNA reads TGTGCCAGCAGCTTAGGCCCCAATACTGGAAACACCATATATTTT.

Only a few counts were recorded for this clonotype. The rearrangement links TRBV5-1 to TRBJ1-1, with 7 bases aligning to TRBD1. The CDR3 has 13 residues. The V and J ends lost 6 bases and 3 bases, in that order; junction bases with no gene match: 5. CDR1 is SGHRS, CDR2 YFSETQ, per germline. The CDR3 loop reads CASTQGVDTEAFF. CDR3 DNA sequence: TGCGCCAGCACCCAGGGGGTCGACACTGAAGCTTTCTTT.

The chain has TRBV5-1 and TRBJ2-1; TRBD1 aligns across 8 bases. The germline CDR1 and CDR2 sequences are SGHRS and YFSETQ. Unmatched junction bases numbered 8, after V lost 4 bases and J lost 2 bases. This CDR3 has 16 amino acids. The CDR3 bases are TGCGCCAGCAGCCTTTCCCTACAGGGGGCCTACAATGAGCAGTTCTTC. This encodes CASSLSLQGAYNEQFF.

This clonotype was seen more than once but under ten times. The rearrangement uses TRBV2 and TRBJ1-5, with a possible D match to TRBD1 (6 bases). V lost 6 bases, J lost 6 bases, and 18 bases lay in between. The CDR3 is made up of 15 amino acids. CDR1 and CDR2 from the germline V gene are SNHLY and FYNNEI. CDR3 in amino acids: CASREGGGGGQPQHF. CDR3 nucleotide sequence: TGTGCCAGCAGGGAGGGGGGGGGAGGAGGTCAGCCCCAGCATTTT.

This chain connects TRBV10-2 to TRBJ2-7, with 7 bases fitting TRBD1. With 8 bases clipped from V and 4 bases from J, the junction kept 8 bases outside the gene matches. CDR1 and CDR2 from the germline V gene are WSHSY and SAAADI. The CDR3 contains 13 residues. CDR3 nucleotide sequence: TGCGCCAGCGGGCAGGGGGTCGTTTACGAGCAGTACTTC. Translation: CASGQGVVYEQYF.

The rearrangement uses TRBV28 and TRBJ2-7; D is uncertain. Germline lookup yields CDR1 MDHEN and CDR2 SYDVKM. This CDR3 spans 15 amino acids. Trimming left V 3 bases short and J 2 bases short, with 14 bases between. In DNA, the CDR3 is TGTGCCAGCAGTTTTTTGTTTCAGAGGACCTACGAGCAGTACTTC. This codes for CASSFLFQRTYEQYF. Based on the CDR3 plus reference TRBV28 and TRBJ2-7, the full variable domain is DVKVTQSSRYLVKRTGEKVFLECVQDMDHENMFWYRQDPGLGLRLIYFSYDVKMKEKGDIPEGYSVSREKKERFSLILESASTNQTSMYLCASSFLFQRTYEQYFGPGTRLTVT.

The rearrangement joins TRBV7-9 to TRBJ2-2, with TRBD1 matching 8 bases. The CDR3 has 15 residues. The germline V gene encodes CDR1 SEHNR and CDR2 FQNEAQ (reference sequence). With V trimmed by 5 bases and J by 5 bases, 7 bases remained unmatched. CDR3 residues: CASSRDRLGTGELFF. For the CDR3, the DNA is TGTGCCAGCAGCCGGGACAGGCTCGGAACCGGGGAGCTGTTTTTT.

The chain employs TRBV12-3 or TRBV12-4 and TRBJ1-3, with D possibly matching TRBD1 (5 bases). This CDR3 spans 14 amino acids. V lost 1 base, J lost 5 bases, and 9 bases lay in between. As DNA, the CDR3 is TGTGCCAGCAGTTTAGAAGACAGAAGAAACACCATATATTTT. Translated: CASSLEDRRNTIYF.